A selection of T cell receptor beta chains follows, all from one sample in a study of T cell responses to AZD1222 COVID-19 vaccine. Only in-frame clones appear in the TCRdb table, and some are missing; sequencing was by immunoSEQ multiplex PCR. The sample gives fewer than 110,000 clones, more than 85% of which show up once; approximately 17% is in the top ten. The sample consisted of peripheral blood, taken on day 0 of AZD1222 vaccination. These receptors originate from an adult in good health. Both conserved end residues are part of each CDR3. Each record gives: D gene, V gene, J gene, clone size, CDR3 protein, CDR3 DNA. The D gene is left open where the match is weak. A row's size may be missing; if present it is once, few, many or a size class.

-	TRBV7-9	TRBJ2-7	-	CASSSPGAGDEQYF	TGTGCCAGCAGCTCCCCCGGGGCGGGCGACGAGCAGTACTTC
-	TRBV5-1	TRBJ2-7	-	CASSLIGLSYEQYF	TGCGCCAGCAGCTTGATTGGGCTGTCCTACGAGCAGTACTTC
TRBD2	TRBV15	TRBJ2-2	-	CATRRDYANTGELFF	TGTGCCACCAGACGGGACTACGCGAACACCGGGGAGCTGTTTTTT
-	TRBV6-6	TRBJ1-2	-	CASRPGLEYGYTF	TGTGCCAGCAGGCCAGGGTTAGAATATGGCTACACCTTC
TRBD1	TRBV18	TRBJ1-2	-	CASSPGQGSGYTF	TGTGCCAGCTCACCGGGACAGGGTAGTGGCTACACCTTC
-	TRBV10-3	TRBJ1-2	-	CAISDPGHPFYGYTF	TGTGCCATCAGTGATCCTGGACACCCTTTCTATGGCTACACCTTC
-	TRBV6-4	TRBJ1-2	-	CASSDSTWEPPYGYTF	TGTGCCAGCAGTGACTCGACCTGGGAGCCCCCCTATGGCTACACCTTC
TRBD2	TRBV2	TRBJ2-1	-	CASRGGLVNEQFF	TGTGCCAGCAGGGGGGGACTAGTCAATGAGCAGTTCTTC
TRBD2	TRBV7-3	TRBJ2-3	-	CASSSSGSRSDTQYF	TGTGCCAGCAGCTCTAGCGGGAGTCGGTCAGATACGCAGTATTTT
-	TRBV6-1	TRBJ2-1	-	CASSEASLAVNEQFF	TGTGCCAGCAGTGAAGCGAGTCTAGCTGTAAATGAGCAGTTCTTC
TRBD1	TRBV30	TRBJ1-4	-	CAWSPGGYGEKLFF	TGTGCCTGGAGTCCAGGGGGGTATGGTGAAAAACTGTTTTTT
-	TRBV18	TRBJ2-7	-	CASSLRGTSYEQYF	TGTGCCAGCTCACTGAGGGGGACCTCCTACGAGCAGTACTTC
TRBD1	TRBV5-1	TRBJ2-2	-	CASSLMDRVAGELFF	TGCGCCAGCAGTTTGATGGACAGGGTGGCCGGGGAGCTGTTTTTT
-	TRBV2	TRBJ1-1	once	CASRTGGNTEAFF	TGTGCCAGCAGAACTGGGGGGAACACTGAAGCTTTCTTT
-	TRBV27	TRBJ2-2	-	CASSFPSGTGELFF	TGTGCCAGCAGTTTTCCCTCCGGCACCGGGGAGCTGTTTTTT
-	TRBV29-1	TRBJ2-1	once	CSVRVWKEGMLNEQFF	TGCAGCGTGAGGGTTTGGAAGGAGGGGATGTTAAATGAGCAGTTCTTC
TRBD1	TRBV5-4	TRBJ2-7	-	CASSPGQGVHEQYF	TGTGCCAGCAGCCCGGGACAGGGTGTCCACGAGCAGTACTTC
TRBD1	TRBV11-2	TRBJ2-5	-	CASSLTGEETQYF	TGTGCCAGCAGTCTTACAGGGGAAGAGACCCAGTACTTC
TRBD1	TRBV5-1	TRBJ1-2	-	CASKGNRGEDGYTF	TGCGCCAGCAAGGGAAACAGGGGAGAAGATGGCTACACCTTC
TRBD1	TRBV5-1	TRBJ1-3	-	CASSLEGTGGNTIYF	TGCGCCAGCAGCTTGGAAGGGACAGGTGGAAACACCATATATTTT
-	TRBV15	TRBJ2-1	-	CATSRGDFKYNEQFF	TGTGCCACCAGCAGGGGGGACTTTAAATACAATGAGCAGTTCTTC
-	TRBV6-5	TRBJ1-5	-	CASSYSSNQPQHF	TGTGCCAGCAGTTACTCAAGCAATCAGCCCCAGCATTTT
-	TRBV3-1/TRBV3-2	TRBJ1-5	-	CASSQGGRGGNQPQHF	TGTGCCAGCAGCCAAGGTGGCAGGGGAGGCAATCAGCCCCAGCATTTT
-	TRBV10-2	TRBJ1-4	-	CASSDKHEKLFF	TGCGCCAGCTCGGACAAGCACGAAAAACTGTTTTTT
-	TRBV10-3	TRBJ2-7	-	CAISEGPRETYEQYF	TGTGCCATCAGTGAGGGACCCAGAGAGACCTACGAGCAGTACTTC
-	TRBV29-1	TRBJ1-2	-	CSVVDTGTMDYTF	TGCAGCGTTGTTGACACCGGGACAATGGACTACACCTTC
TRBD1	TRBV30	TRBJ2-7	-	CAWSVNRGPYEQYF	TGTGCCTGGAGTGTTAACAGGGGGCCTTACGAGCAGTACTTC
-	TRBV12-3/TRBV12-4	TRBJ1-2	few	CASSFPEYGYTF	TGTGCCAGCAGTTTTCCTGAATATGGCTACACCTTC
-	TRBV18	TRBJ1-2	-	CASSPGYEYGYTF	TGTGCCAGCTCACCAGGCTACGAGTATGGCTACACCTTC
-	TRBV5-1	TRBJ1-4	-	CASSLAAGPKFVILFF	TGCGCCAGCAGCTTGGCCGCGGGACCCAAGTTTGTGATACTGTTTTTT
-	TRBV6-5	TRBJ1-4	-	CASSPPGLNEKLFF	TGTGCCAGCAGTCCCCCTGGGTTGAATGAAAAACTGTTTTTT
-	TRBV20-1	TRBJ2-3	-	CSASGDTQYF	TGCAGTGCTAGTGGGGATACGCAGTATTTT
-	TRBV27	TRBJ2-1	once	CASSFFSGKNNEQFF	TGTGCCAGCAGTTTCTTCAGCGGCAAGAACAATGAGCAGTTCTTC
-	TRBV7-2	TRBJ2-3	-	CASSLAYTDTQYF	TGTGCCAGCAGCTTAGCGTACACAGATACGCAGTATTTT
TRBD2	TRBV29-1	TRBJ2-5	-	CSVTTSGRGSQYF	TGCAGCGTTACGACTAGCGGGAGAGGGTCCCAGTACTTC
TRBD1	TRBV18	TRBJ2-1	once	CASSKGTDNEQFF	TGTGCCAGCTCAAAGGGGACAGACAATGAGCAGTTCTTC
-	TRBV5-6	TRBJ1-1	-	CASSSNTEAFF	TGTGCCAGCAGCTCGAACACTGAAGCTTTCTTT
TRBD2	TRBV19	TRBJ2-7	-	CASSGLAAPTYEQYF	TGTGCCAGTAGTGGGCTAGCGGCTCCAACCTACGAGCAGTACTTC
TRBD1	TRBV11-3	TRBJ2-2	-	CASSLDRVGELFF	TGTGCCAGCAGCCTGGACAGGGTCGGGGAGCTGTTTTTT
TRBD1	TRBV19	TRBJ1-1	-	CASSITGAGTEAFF	TGTGCCAGTAGTATAACAGGGGCGGGTACTGAAGCTTTCTTT
TRBD1	TRBV15	TRBJ2-3	-	CATSRFGTDITDTQYF	TGTGCCACCAGCAGATTCGGGACAGATATCACAGATACGCAGTATTTT